This TCR beta chain appears in the sequencing data of a study of T-cell reconstitution after alpha-beta-depleted transplantation in children. General study results and limits: By about two months after transplant, alpha-beta T cells reportedly arose from several hundred graft clones that had expanded. By one year post-transplant, T-cell counts and diversity largely arose from T cells that were newly produced. From surviving recipient T cells and thymic progenitors came the high day-60 TCRbeta diversity observed in some patients.

This clonotype was observed a handful of times. Its target is not known. CDR1 MNHEY and CDR2 SMNVEV come from the germline V gene (reference sequence). Trimming took off 6 bases at V and 3 bases at J, with 24 bases between the two ends. The CDR3 contains 17 residues. Unique molecular identifiers were used to barcode this TCRbeta library. TCRdb re-analysed the PCR reads in MiXCR, keeping a single row per CDR3 protein. Here the sample spans about 420,000 distinct CDR3 sequences, around 15% being singletons. The genes are TRBV27 and TRBJ2-7, with a weak D call TRBD1 (6 bases). The material sequenced was PBMCs, mostly from graft donor cells, taken 360 days after TCRalphabeta/CD19-depleted stem cell transplant. This clonotype was obtained from a boy in the first two years of life who had a stem cell transplant for Wiskott-Aldrich syndrome, so the T cells may come from the graft donor. The CDR3 sequence is CASRSYREGKKLYEQYF. For the CDR3, the DNA is TGTGCCAGCAGATCCTACAGGGAAGGGAAAAAACTCTACGAGCAGTACTTC.